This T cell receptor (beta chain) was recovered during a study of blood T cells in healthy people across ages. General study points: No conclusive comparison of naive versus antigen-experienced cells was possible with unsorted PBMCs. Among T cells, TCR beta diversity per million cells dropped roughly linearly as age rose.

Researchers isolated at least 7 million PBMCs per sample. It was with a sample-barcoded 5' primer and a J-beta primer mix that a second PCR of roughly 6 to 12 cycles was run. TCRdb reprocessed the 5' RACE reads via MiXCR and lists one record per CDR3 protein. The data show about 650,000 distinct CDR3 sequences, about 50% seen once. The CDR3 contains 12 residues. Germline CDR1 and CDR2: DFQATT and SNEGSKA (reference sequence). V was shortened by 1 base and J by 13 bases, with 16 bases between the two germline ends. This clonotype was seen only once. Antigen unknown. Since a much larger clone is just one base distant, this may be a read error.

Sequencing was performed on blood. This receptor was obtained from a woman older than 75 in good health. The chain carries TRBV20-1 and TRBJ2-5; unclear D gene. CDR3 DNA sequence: TGCAGTGCTAGAGTCGTAGAACCCCCCGCGTACTTC. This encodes CSARVVEPPAYF.